These T cell receptor beta chains were read from a single sample in a study of response to subunit inactivated influenza vaccine. TCRdb redid the calling of the RT-PCR reads with MiXCR, one entry per CDR3 protein. The data hold roughly 780,000 distinct CDR3 sequences, with under 20% observed a single time. Sequenced here: PBMCs from blood, sampled more than 4 days after vaccination. The receptors derive from a man aged 45-65 years who received an inactivated influenza vaccine. Both conserved end residues are part of each CDR3. D genes are given only for firm matches. Only some rows state a clone size, as once, few, many or a class for expanded clones.

V,J,D,size,DNA,CDR3
TRBV7-2,TRBJ2-1,TRBD2,NA,TGTGCCAGCAGCCGACTAGCGGGAGGGAAAAATGAGCAGTTCTTC,CASSRLAGGKNEQFF
TRBV29-1,TRBJ2-1,NA,NA,TGCAGCGTTGAGGGGCTATCTAAGCGGCGTAGCTACAATGAGCAGTTCTTC,CSVEGLSKRRSYNEQFF
TRBV7-9,TRBJ2-7,NA,few,TGTGCCAGCAGCTTATCTTACCTCGGTCTGTACTTC,CASSLSYLGLYF
TRBV4-3,TRBJ2-7,TRBD1,NA,TGCGCCAGCAGCCAAACCACAGGGGGGACCTACGAGCAGTACTTC,CASSQTTGGTYEQYF
TRBV18,TRBJ2-7,NA,few,TGTGCCAGCTCACCACGGGGGGGCCGAACCTACGAGCAGTACTTC,CASSPRGGRTYEQYF
TRBV6-1,TRBJ2-3,TRBD1,NA,TGTGCCAGCAAATGGACAGGGACCAGCACAGATACGCAGTATTTT,CASKWTGTSTDTQYF
TRBV5-1,TRBJ2-7,NA,NA,TGCGCCAGCACCCCGGTACCGGACCGGGCGAAATACGAGCAGTACTTC,CASTPVPDRAKYEQYF
TRBV29-1,TRBJ2-7,NA,few,TGCAGCGTTGTAGACAATACCTACGAGCAGTACTTC,CSVVDNTYEQYF
TRBV9,TRBJ2-1,NA,NA,TGTGCCAGCAGCGTAGATAGTGGGGGTGGGTTTGAGCAGTTCTTC,CASSVDSGGGFEQFF
TRBV20-1,TRBJ2-4,NA,NA,TGCAGTACTAGACCAGGGGGGAGGGACATTCAGTACTTC,CSTRPGGRDIQYF
TRBV7-9,TRBJ1-2,NA,once,TGTGCCAGCAGCTTATCTCTGCTGGATGGCTACACCTTC,CASSLSLLDGYTF
TRBV29-1,TRBJ2-5,TRBD1,few,TGCAGCCTTAGGACAGGAATACACCAAGAGACCCAGTACTTC,CSLRTGIHQETQYF
TRBV5-6,TRBJ2-7,TRBD1,once,TGTGCCAGCAGCTTTTCTATGACAGGGGCGAAGGACGAGCAGTACTTC,CASSFSMTGAKDEQYF
TRBV12-3/TRBV12-4,TRBJ2-1,NA,many,TGTGCCAGCAGCGCTGCGGGATCTGAGCAGTTCTTC,CASSAAGSEQFF
TRBV6-5,TRBJ2-3,TRBD2,few,TGTGCCAGCAGTTACCCTTTTAGCGGGGGCACAGATACGCAGTATTTT,CASSYPFSGGTDTQYF
TRBV20-1,TRBJ2-7,NA,NA,TGCAGTGCTAGATTGGCACCTTACGAGCAGTACTTC,CSARLAPYEQYF
TRBV24-1,TRBJ2-7,NA,many,TGTGCCACCAGTGACGGGGGATCCTACGAGCAGTACTTC,CATSDGGSYEQYF
TRBV28,TRBJ1-5,TRBD1,NA,TGTGCCAGCAGTGGGGGCTTGAACCCTCGACAGGGCGATCAGCCCCAGCATTTT,CASSGGLNPRQGDQPQHF
TRBV9,TRBJ1-1,NA,NA,TGTGCCAGCAGCGTAGCCGAGACAGCCTCAGGCATTACGGGAGCTTTCTTT,CASSVAETASGITGAFF
TRBV29-1,TRBJ1-2,TRBD1,NA,TGCAGCGTTTCCAAGGACAGGTCGCTCTATGGCTACACCTTC,CSVSKDRSLYGYTF
TRBV4-2,TRBJ1-2,NA,NA,TGTGCCAGCAGCCAAGATAGGGTAGGCTACACCTTC,CASSQDRVGYTF
TRBV29-1,TRBJ2-2,NA,many,TGCAGCGCCCACAGGGTCACCGGGGAGCTGTTTTTT,CSAHRVTGELFF
TRBV5-1,TRBJ2-7,NA,many,TGTGCCAGCAGTTTGGACACCACCTACGAGCAGTACTTC,CASSLDTTYEQYF
TRBV18,TRBJ2-6,NA,NA,TGTGCCAGCTCACTATACGGACGGACCTCTGGGGCCAACGTCCTGACTTTC,CASSLYGRTSGANVLTF
TRBV28,TRBJ2-3,NA,few,TGTGCCAGCCTTCCCGGGTTAAGCACAGATACGCAGTATTTT,CASLPGLSTDTQYF
TRBV15,TRBJ2-3,NA,NA,TGTGCCACCAGCAACGACAGGATAGATACGCAGTATTTT,CATSNDRIDTQYF
TRBV29-1,TRBJ1-1,NA,few,TGCAGCGTTAAGGCGAACACTGAAGCTTTCTTT,CSVKANTEAFF
TRBV5-1,TRBJ1-1,NA,NA,TGCGCCAGCAGCTTGGCCAGGGCTGGCACTGAAGCTTTCTTT,CASSLARAGTEAFF
TRBV5-1,TRBJ2-7,TRBD1,few,TGCGCCAGCAGCTCACGGACAGGGTCAAGCGAGCAGTACTTC,CASSSRTGSSEQYF
TRBV4-1,TRBJ2-7,TRBD1,few,TGCGCCAGCAGCCGGTCTCAGGGGGCGGTCTACGAGCAGTACTTC,CASSRSQGAVYEQYF
TRBV5-1,TRBJ2-3,TRBD2,NA,TGCGCCAGCAGCGCGGGACTAGCGGGAACAGCAGATACGCAGTATTTT,CASSAGLAGTADTQYF
TRBV29-1,TRBJ2-2,TRBD2,NA,TGCAGCGTTGCCCCCCTAGCGGGAAGGCTGTTTTTT,CSVAPLAGRLFF
TRBV12-3/TRBV12-4,TRBJ2-3,NA,many,TGTGCCAGCAGTTCCTTAGTAGCGGAGGACACAGATACGCAGTATTTT,CASSSLVAEDTDTQYF